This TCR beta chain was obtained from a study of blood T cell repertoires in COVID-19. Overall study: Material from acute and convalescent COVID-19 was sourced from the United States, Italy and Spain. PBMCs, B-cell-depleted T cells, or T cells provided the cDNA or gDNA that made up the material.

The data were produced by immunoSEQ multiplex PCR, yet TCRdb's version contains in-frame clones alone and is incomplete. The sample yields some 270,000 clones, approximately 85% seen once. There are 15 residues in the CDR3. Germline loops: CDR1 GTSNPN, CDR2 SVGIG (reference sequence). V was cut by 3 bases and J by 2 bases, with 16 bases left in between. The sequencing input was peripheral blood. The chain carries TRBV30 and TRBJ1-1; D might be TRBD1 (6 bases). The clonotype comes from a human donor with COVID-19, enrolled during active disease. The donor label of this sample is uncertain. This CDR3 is CAWRRYGGSNTEAFF. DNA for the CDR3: TGTGCCTGGAGGCGTTATGGGGGCTCTAACACTGAAGCTTTCTTT.